A single sample is the source of the 8 T cell receptor beta chains below, sequenced in a study of OX40 agonist ivuxolimab in advanced cancers. This table comes from immunoSEQ multiplex PCR, and its TCRdb copy is limited to in-frame clones, with some not included. The table shows around 18,000 clones, with 70% to 90% occurring only once. This specimen consisted of CD4+ or CD8+ T cells sorted from blood, obtained in a trial of the OX40 agonist ivuxolimab. The receptors originated from an adult with an advanced solid tumor such as melanoma, head and neck, liver or kidney cancer.

Points on this clone: Other nucleotide sequences in the sample specify the same CDR3. The rearrangement joins TRBV6-1 to TRBJ1-1; the match to TRBD1 covers 9 bases. Germline V lookup: CDR1 MNHNS, CDR2 SASEGT. V shed 6 bases, J shed 8 bases, and the junction held 10 bases outside the gene matches. There are 14 residues in the CDR3. CDR3 bases: TGTGCCAGCAGAGAAAGGACAGGGGAGGACGAAGCTTTCTTT. Its translation: CASRERTGEDEAFF.

The table lists this clone with a few counts. The chain joins TRBV30 to TRBJ2-5; no reliable D call. Germline V CDR1 and CDR2: GTSNPN, SVGIG (reference sequence). Between the trimmed V and J ends, which lost 0 bases and 0 bases, there was a span of 5 bases. The CDR3 spans 13 residues. This CDR3 is CAWSVGNQETQYF. For the CDR3, the DNA is TGTGCCTGGAGTGTTGGGAACCAAGAGACCCAGTACTTC.

The rearrangement uses TRBV6-5 and TRBJ2-1; the match to TRBD2 covers 9 bases. There are 13 residues in the CDR3. Trimming removed 2 bases from V and 9 bases from J; junction bases left unmatched: 2. CDR1 and CDR2 (germline): MNHEY, SVGAGI. The CDR3 nucleotides read TGTGCCAGCAGTTACGGCGGGAGGGGTGAGCAGTTCTTC. Translation gives CASSYGGRGEQFF.

The chain recombines TRBV6-1 with TRBJ2-7; TRBD1 matches at 10 bases. The CDR3 has 14 amino acids. J was trimmed by 6 bases and V by 4 bases; bases with no gene match: 6. CDR1 MNHNS and CDR2 SASEGT come from the germline V gene. The CDR3 sequence: CASSADRGFFEQYF. CDR3 in DNA: TGTGCCAGCAGTGCGGACAGGGGGTTCTTCGAGCAGTACTTC.

The chain employs TRBV28 and TRBJ1-1, with 7 nucleotides matching TRBD1. Germline trimming cut 1 base from V and 6 bases from J; bases unmatched to any gene: 11. CDR3 length: 16 amino acids. Germline V CDR1 and CDR2: MDHEN, SYDVKM. CDR3 nucleotides: TGTGCCAGCAGTTTATTAGGGGGACAGAGGAAGGCTGAAGCTTTCTTT. This sequence encodes CASSLLGGQRKAEAFF.

The rearrangement joins TRBV28 to TRBJ1-5; 7 bases agree with TRBD1. The V and J ends lost 4 bases and 6 bases, in that order; junction bases with no gene match: 9. The CDR3 loop spans 15 amino acids. Germline V gene sequence: CDR1 MDHEN, CDR2 SYDVKM. CDR3 coding DNA: TGTGCCAGCAGTTCTCGACAGGGCGGCGGTCAGCCCCAGCATTTT. It yields the protein CASSSRQGGGQPQHF.

The chain recombines TRBV29-1 with TRBJ2-1, with TRBD2 matching 12 bases. CDR3 length: 14 amino acids. V was clipped by 6 bases and J by 7 bases; unmatched bases: 7. Germline V gene data show CDR1 as SQVTM and CDR2 as ANQGSEA. CDR3 nucleotide sequence: TGCAGCGTCCCCGGAACTAGCGGGAGGAATGAGCAGTTCTTC. Translated, it gives CSVPGTSGRNEQFF.

The chain employs TRBV28 and TRBJ2-7; D tentatively fits TRBD1 or TRBD2 (5 bases each). Germline CDR1 reads MDHEN; CDR2 reads SYDVKM. V was shortened by 3 bases and J by 3 bases, with 12 bases between the two germline ends. This CDR3 has 14 residues. Here the CDR3 reads CASSFTGRVYEQYF. In DNA form, the CDR3 reads TGTGCCAGCAGTTTCACGGGACGCGTCTACGAGCAGTACTTC.